This T cell receptor (beta chain) was profiled in a study of T-cell memory formation after mild COVID-19. The study, taken as a whole, reports: Pre-infection memory showed some responding clones, and this suggested that cross-reactive memory joined.

V gave up 6 bases and J gave up 7 bases; unmatched junction bases: 3. The CDR3 runs 12 residues. Germline-derived CDR1 and CDR2 are MNHEY and SVGEGT. MiXCR, run by TCRdb on the 5' RACE reads, gives a single entry per CDR3 protein. The sample consists of about 400,000 distinct CDR3 sequences, about 17% of them appearing once. Turning to this clonotype: The antigen remains unidentified.

This receptor was identified in a man aged 18 to 35 who had mild COVID-19 (a few samples of this study predate the infection). Cell type and time point are not known. This chain links TRBV6-2 or TRBV6-3 with TRBJ1-3; 7 positions agree with TRBD1. Sequences were obtained from PBMCs or a T cell subset sorted from them (not recorded which). The DNA of the CDR3 is TGTGCCAGCAGCGCCAGGGGGAACACCATATATTTT. Translation: CASSARGNTIYF.